This T cell receptor (beta chain) was profiled in a study of technical replicates of blood from several donors. The CDR3 totals 16 residues. Germline V gene lookup returns CDR1 SGHRS and CDR2 YFSETQ. V shed 1 base, J shed 3 bases, and the junction held 7 bases outside the gene matches. Data came from immunoSEQ multiplex PCR; TCRdb stores just in-frame clones and leaves some out. The sample yields approximately 75,000 clones, approximately 97% seen once. This clonotype was obtained from a human donor in good health. The V gene is TRBV5-1, the J gene TRBJ2-5, with 9 bases that match TRBD2. Sequences were obtained from T cells isolated from PBMCs. The CDR3 spells CASSLWSLAGKETQYF. CDR3 bases: TGCGCCAGCAGCTTGTGGTCACTAGCGGGTAAAGAGACCCAGTACTTC.